The 9 T cell receptor beta chains below were found in one sample sequenced in a study of monozygotic twins with inflammatory bowel disease. With the 5' RACE reads reprocessed, TCRdb shows one record per CDR3 protein and no DNA. In total, the table holds nearly 450,000 distinct CDR3 sequences. The source material was blood. These receptors were collected from a human donor with ulcerative colitis or Crohn's disease, or a healthy co-twin of an affected twin (not recorded which).

V is TRBV11-2 and J is TRBJ2-3; TCRdb's D gene call, TRBD2, goes unchecked for lack of DNA. This CDR3 contains 15 residues. CDR1 and CDR2 from the germline V gene are SGHAT and FQNNGV. This CDR3 reads CASSSGTSSTDTQYF.

V is TRBV6-1 and J is TRBJ2-1; TCRdb indicates TRBD1, and absent DNA this call remains unverified. Germline-derived CDR1 and CDR2 are MNHNS and SASEGT. The CDR3 consists of 16 residues. CDR3 protein: CASSRGYRSSYNEQFF.

The chain employs TRBV12-3 or TRBV12-4 and TRBJ1-2; the D gene TCRdb calls, TRBD1, cannot be checked with no DNA. This CDR3 spans 15 amino acids. The CDR3 region is CASSWGGQSNYGYTF.

The CDR3 region is CATSRRQGALGETEAFF. V and J are TRBV15 and TRBJ1-1; absent DNA, TCRdb's TRBD1 call cannot be checked. This CDR3 contains 17 residues. Germline-derived CDR1 and CDR2 are LNHNV and YYDKDF (reference sequence).

The rearrangement links TRBV20-1 to TRBJ1-4; TCRdb lists TRBD1, though no DNA is available to test this call. Germline values: CDR1 DFQATT, CDR2 SNEGSKA (reference sequence). There are 11 residues in the CDR3. CDR3 residues: CSAPPGEKLFF.

The V call is TRBV7-3, the J call TRBJ2-1; the D gene TCRdb calls, TRBD2, cannot be checked with no DNA. Germline assignment: CDR1 SGHTA and CDR2 FQGTGA. The CDR3 is 18 residues long. The CDR3 sequence is CASSSGTSGLSSYNEQFF.

This chain connects TRBV4-2 to TRBJ1-4; TCRdb returns TRBD1, unconfirmable since there is no DNA. In germline, CDR1 is LGHNA, CDR2 YNFKEQ. The CDR3 extends over 14 amino acids. CDR3 sequence reads: CASSPFQGNEKLFF.

The chain employs TRBV19 and TRBJ1-6; the TCRdb D gene call, TRBD1, has no DNA to confirm it. CDR3 length: 15 amino acids. Germline V CDR1 and CDR2: LNHDA, SQIVND (reference sequence). CDR3 loop: CASSEMGQVNSPLHF.

The CDR3 here is CASSLGGGEEKLFF. This chain uses TRBV5-1 with TRBJ1-4; TCRdb indicates TRBD1, and absent DNA this call remains unverified. The CDR3 length is 14 residues. Germline CDR1 reads SGHRS; CDR2 reads YFSETQ.